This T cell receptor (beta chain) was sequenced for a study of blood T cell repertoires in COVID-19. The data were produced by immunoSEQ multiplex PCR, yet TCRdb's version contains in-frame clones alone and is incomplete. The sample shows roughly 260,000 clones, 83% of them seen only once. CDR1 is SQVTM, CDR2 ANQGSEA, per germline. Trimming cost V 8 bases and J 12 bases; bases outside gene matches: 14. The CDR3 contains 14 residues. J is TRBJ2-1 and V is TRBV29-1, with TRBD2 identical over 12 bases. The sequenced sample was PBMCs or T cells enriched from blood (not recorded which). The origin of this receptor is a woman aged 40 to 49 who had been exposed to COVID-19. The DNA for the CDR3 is TGCAGCATAACCGCAGCTAGCGGGGGGGCCGGGCAGTTCTTC. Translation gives CSITAASGGAGQFF.